This is a list of T cell receptor beta chains from one sample in a study of sequential checkpoint blockade in melanoma. Only in-frame clones appear in the TCRdb table, and some are missing; sequencing was by immunoSEQ multiplex PCR. The data show about 12,000 clones, about 61% seen once. Source: CD8+ T cells sorted from blood (inferred from file names), taken from a patient given nivolumab and ipilimumab in sequence. The receptor source for this set is a human donor with melanoma. Each CDR3 is given with its conserved first and last residue. A D gene is named only where the DNA matches it firmly. The size field is filled for only some rows; it gives once, few, many or a size class.

clone_size	j_call	v_call	d_call	cdr3_nt	cdr3_aa
-	TRBJ1-1	TRBV6-5	-	TGTGCCAGCACCCCCTGGGCAGGTGGTAGCACTGAAGCTTTCTTT	CASTPWAGGSTEAFF
-	TRBJ2-5	TRBV4-1	-	TGCGCCAGCAGCCAAGAGGGCCTGGGAGAGACCCAGTACTTC	CASSQEGLGETQYF
few	TRBJ2-7	TRBV27	-	TGTGCCAGCAGTTTATTCCGCGGGGCGAGCTACGAGCAGTACTTC	CASSLFRGASYEQYF
-	TRBJ2-2	TRBV7-6	TRBD2	TGTGCCAGCAGTTCCTCACTAGCGGGAGGCAACACCGGGGAGCTGTTTTTT	CASSSSLAGGNTGELFF
-	TRBJ2-1	TRBV27	TRBD2	TGTGCCAGCAGTTTCGGACTAGCGGACGACAATGAGCAGTTCTTC	CASSFGLADDNEQFF
medium-sized	TRBJ2-1	TRBV7-6	-	TGTGCCAGCAGCTTAGAAGCGTCCCCCTACAATGAGCAGTTCTTC	CASSLEASPYNEQFF
-	TRBJ2-7	TRBV2	-	TGTGCCAGCAGACGCCTCAGGGCGAGCTCCTACGAGCAGTACTTC	CASRRLRASSYEQYF
-	TRBJ2-7	TRBV7-2	-	TGTGCCAGCAGCTCCTCCCTCTGGCCTCCGGAGCAGTACTTC	CASSSSLWPPEQYF
-	TRBJ2-7	TRBV2	-	TGTGCCAGCAGTGAAGCGCTTCTGGCAGGGCTAGACTACGAGCAGTACTTC	CASSEALLAGLDYEQYF
-	TRBJ2-3	TRBV7-9	TRBD1	TGTGCCAGCAGCTTAGAGGGACAGCCCACAGATACGCAGTATTTT	CASSLEGQPTDTQYF
-	TRBJ1-1	TRBV11-2	-	TGTGCCAGCAGCCGGACGGGGGACACTGAAGCTTTCTTT	CASSRTGDTEAFF
-	TRBJ2-1	TRBV4-2	-	TGTGCCAGCAGCGACTCCTCCTACAATGAGCAGTTCTTC	CASSDSSYNEQFF
-	TRBJ2-7	TRBV29-1	-	TGCAGCGTTAGGGTGAGCGGCTCCTACGAGCAGTACTTC	CSVRVSGSYEQYF
-	TRBJ1-4	TRBV27	TRBD1	TGTGCCAGCAGTTTATCAGGAGGGGGCAGTAGTTTGGTGTTTTTT	CASSLSGGGSSLVFF
-	TRBJ2-7	TRBV7-6	-	TGTGCCAGCAGCTTCCCGGGACTCACCTACGAGCAGTACTTC	CASSFPGLTYEQYF
-	TRBJ2-3	TRBV7-9	TRBD2	TGTGCCAGCAGCAGACTAGCGGGGAGCACAGATACGCAGTATTTT	CASSRLAGSTDTQYF
few	TRBJ2-7	TRBV11-2	-	TGTGCCAGCAGCCCTCGGACCGGGGGCTCCTACGAGCAGTACTTC	CASSPRTGGSYEQYF
-	TRBJ1-4	TRBV5-4	TRBD1	TGTGCCAGCCATCGTACAGGGGAAGGGTTAACTAATGAAAAACTGTTTTTT	CASHRTGEGLTNEKLFF
-	TRBJ1-5	TRBV5-1	-	TGCGCCAGCAGCGAGGGCCCCGGGCAGCCCCAGCATTTT	CASSEGPGQPQHF
-	TRBJ2-3	TRBV5-6	TRBD2	TGTGCCAGCAGCTTGGGCACTAGCGGTAGGAGCACAGATACGCAGTATTTT	CASSLGTSGRSTDTQYF
-	TRBJ2-1	TRBV6-5	-	TGTGCCAGCAGGGACAGTCGCTACAATGAGCAGTTCTTC	CASRDSRYNEQFF
-	TRBJ1-1	TRBV28	-	TGTGCCAGCAGTTCAGTCACTGAAGCTTTCTTT	CASSSVTEAFF
-	TRBJ2-7	TRBV10-2	TRBD2	TGCGCCAGCAGTGCCCTAGCGGGAAGGTCGGGGGCCTACGAGCAGTACTTC	CASSALAGRSGAYEQYF
medium-sized	TRBJ2-1	TRBV7-8	TRBD2	TGTGCCAGCAGCGCGCTAGCGGGGGCCAATGAGCAGTTCTTC	CASSALAGANEQFF
-	TRBJ2-7	TRBV5-1	TRBD2	TGCGCCAGCAGCCCGGACGGGACTAGCGTCTACGAGCAGTACTTC	CASSPDGTSVYEQYF
few	TRBJ2-2	TRBV6-5	-	TGTGCCAGCAGTTACGCGGGGGCGCTCACCGGGGAGCTGTTTTTT	CASSYAGALTGELFF
few	TRBJ2-1	TRBV7-6	-	TGTGCCAGCAGCTTAGCAGGTCTTGAGCGCAATGAGCAGTTCTTC	CASSLAGLERNEQFF
few	TRBJ2-7	TRBV7-2	TRBD2	TGTGCCAGCAGCTTAGGGGCTAGCGGGGCCCTCTACGAGCAGTACTTC	CASSLGASGALYEQYF
medium-sized	TRBJ2-1	TRBV28	TRBD2	TGTGCCAGCCGGGGGGCTAGCGGGAGTTTTGAGCAGTTCTTC	CASRGASGSFEQFF
-	TRBJ1-1	TRBV14	TRBD1	TGTGCCAGCAGCCAAGATGGGGACAGGGGGGTGAACACTGAAGCTTTCTTT	CASSQDGDRGVNTEAFF
-	TRBJ2-2	TRBV7-3	TRBD1	TGTGCCAGCAGCTGGGATGCAGGGGGCGCCGGGGAGCTGTTTTTT	CASSWDAGGAGELFF
-	TRBJ2-1	TRBV7-8	TRBD1	TGTGCCAGCAGCTCCCGCTCAGGGGGAAGCAATGAGCAGTTCTTC	CASSSRSGGSNEQFF
medium-sized	TRBJ1-2	TRBV9	TRBD1	TGTGCCAGCAGAGGAACCGGGACAGCCTATGGCTACACCTTC	CASRGTGTAYGYTF
-	TRBJ2-1	TRBV27	TRBD2	TGTGCCAGCAGTACTACTAGCGGGAGTGTCAATGAGCAGTTCTTC	CASSTTSGSVNEQFF
-	TRBJ1-6	TRBV30	TRBD1	TGTGCCTGGCAGGGGGCTAATTCACCCCTCCACTTT	CAWQGANSPLHF
-	TRBJ2-1	TRBV19	TRBD2	TGTGCCAGTAGTATAGCGGCTAGCGGGGGGAATGAGCAGTTCTTC	CASSIAASGGNEQFF
once	TRBJ2-7	TRBV30	-	TGTGCCTGGAGTATAACAAGATCCTACGAGCAGTACTTC	CAWSITRSYEQYF
-	TRBJ2-1	TRBV9	TRBD2	TGTGCCAGCAGCGCCTCCGGGACTAGCGCTACGAATGAGCAGTTCTTC	CASSASGTSATNEQFF
-	TRBJ2-1	TRBV9	TRBD2	TGTGCCAGCAGCGTAGCTAAGGGACTAGCGGGGGCCAACTTACCGGACAACAATGAGCAGTTCTTC	CASSVAKGLAGANLPDNNEQFF
-	TRBJ2-1	TRBV7-9	-	TGTGCCAGCAGCTTAGCGGGAGTATTTCCGTTCTTC	CASSLAGVFPFF
-	TRBJ2-7	TRBV7-2	-	TGCGCCAGCAGCCAAGAAGACAGCTTAGTGTACGAGCAGTACTTC	CASSQEDSLVYEQYF
-	TRBJ1-5	TRBV2	TRBD1	TGTGCCAGCAGTGGGGACAGCTATCAGCCCCAGCATTTT	CASSGDSYQPQHF
-	TRBJ2-7	TRBV4-1	-	TGTGCCAGCAGCCTCACAGGGAGGGCCTACGAGCAGTACTTC	CASSLTGRAYEQYF
-	TRBJ2-5	TRBV7-2	TRBD1	TGTGCCAGCAGCTTAGGTGTGACAGGGGCTGGTGAGCAGTACTTC	CASSLGVTGAGEQYF
-	TRBJ2-4	TRBV19	TRBD2	TGTGCCAGTAGTCTTGAAGCGGGGGGATATGACAAAAACATTCAGTACTTC	CASSLEAGGYDKNIQYF
-	TRBJ1-1	TRBV7-9	TRBD1	TGTGCCAGCACCCCCTCCGGGACAGAGAACACTGAAGCTTTCTTT	CASTPSGTENTEAFF
once	TRBJ2-2	TRBV19	-	TGTGCCAGTAGCGACAGGTCCACCGGGGAGCTGTTTTTT	CASSDRSTGELFF